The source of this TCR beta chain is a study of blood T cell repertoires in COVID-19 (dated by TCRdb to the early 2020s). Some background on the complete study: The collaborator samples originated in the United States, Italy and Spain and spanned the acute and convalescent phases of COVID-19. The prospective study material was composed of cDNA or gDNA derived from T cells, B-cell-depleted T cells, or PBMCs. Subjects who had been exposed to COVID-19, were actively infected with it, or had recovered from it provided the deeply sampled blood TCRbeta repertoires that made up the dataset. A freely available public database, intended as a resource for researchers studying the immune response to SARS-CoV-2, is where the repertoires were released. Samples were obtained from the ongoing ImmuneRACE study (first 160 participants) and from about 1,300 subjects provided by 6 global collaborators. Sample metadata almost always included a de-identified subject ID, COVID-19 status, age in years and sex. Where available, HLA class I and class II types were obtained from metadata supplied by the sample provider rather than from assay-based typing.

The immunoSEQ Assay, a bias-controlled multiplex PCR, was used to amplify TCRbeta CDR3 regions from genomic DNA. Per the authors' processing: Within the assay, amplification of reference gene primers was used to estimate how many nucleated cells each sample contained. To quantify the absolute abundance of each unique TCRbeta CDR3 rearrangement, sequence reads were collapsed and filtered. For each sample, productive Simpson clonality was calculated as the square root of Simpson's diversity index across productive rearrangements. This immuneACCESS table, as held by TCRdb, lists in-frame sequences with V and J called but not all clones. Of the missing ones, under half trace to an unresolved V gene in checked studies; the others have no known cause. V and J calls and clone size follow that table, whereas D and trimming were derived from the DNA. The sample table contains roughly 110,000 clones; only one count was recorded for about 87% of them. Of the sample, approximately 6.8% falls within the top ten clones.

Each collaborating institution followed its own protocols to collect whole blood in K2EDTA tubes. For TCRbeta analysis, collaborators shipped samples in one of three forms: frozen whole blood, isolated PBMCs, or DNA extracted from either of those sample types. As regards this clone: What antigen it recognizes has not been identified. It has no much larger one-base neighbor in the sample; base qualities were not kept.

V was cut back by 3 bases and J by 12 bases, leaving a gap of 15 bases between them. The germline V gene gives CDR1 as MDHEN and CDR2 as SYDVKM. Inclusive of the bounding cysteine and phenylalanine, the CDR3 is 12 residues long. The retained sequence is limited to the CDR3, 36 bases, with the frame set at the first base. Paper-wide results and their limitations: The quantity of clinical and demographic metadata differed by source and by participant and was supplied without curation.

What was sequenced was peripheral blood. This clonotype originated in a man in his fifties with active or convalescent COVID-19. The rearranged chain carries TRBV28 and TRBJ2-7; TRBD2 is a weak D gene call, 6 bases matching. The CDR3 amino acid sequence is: CASSFLRGATYF. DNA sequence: TGTGCCAGCAGTTTTTTGCGGGGAGCTACGTACTTC.